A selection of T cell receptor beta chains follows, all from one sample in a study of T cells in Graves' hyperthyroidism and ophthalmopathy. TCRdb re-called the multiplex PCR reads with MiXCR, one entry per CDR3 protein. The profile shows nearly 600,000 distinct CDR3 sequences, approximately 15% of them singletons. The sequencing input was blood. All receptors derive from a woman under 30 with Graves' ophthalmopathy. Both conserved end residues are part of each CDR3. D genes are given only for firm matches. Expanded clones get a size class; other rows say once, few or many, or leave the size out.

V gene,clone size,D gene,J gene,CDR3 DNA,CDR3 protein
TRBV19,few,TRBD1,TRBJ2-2,TGTGCCAGTAGTATCGACAGGGGAACGCCCGGGGAGCTGTTTTTT,CASSIDRGTPGELFF
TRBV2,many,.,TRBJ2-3,TGTGCCAGCAGTGAGGAATTTAGGGGGGCGCAGTATTTT,CASSEEFRGAQYF
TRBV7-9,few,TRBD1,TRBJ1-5,TGTGCCAGCAGCTTAGAGGACAGGGACAGCAATCAGCCCCAGCATTTT,CASSLEDRDSNQPQHF
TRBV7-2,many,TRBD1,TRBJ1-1,TGTGCCAGCAGCTTAGCAGACAGGGGGGAAGCTTTCTTT,CASSLADRGEAFF
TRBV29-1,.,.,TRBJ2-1,TGCAGCGTCGGCAGGGACAACTACAATGAGCAGTTCTTC,CSVGRDNYNEQFF
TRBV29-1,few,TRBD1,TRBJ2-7,TGCAGCGTTAGGGGGGACAGGGAACATGGCTTAGCCTACGAGCAGTACTTC,CSVRGDREHGLAYEQYF
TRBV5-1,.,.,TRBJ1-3,TGCGCCAGCGCCACGGAGGGGACGGCCAAACGGGCCATATATTTT,CASATEGTAKRAIYF
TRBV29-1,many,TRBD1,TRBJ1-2,TGCAGCGTTGATCGGGACAGACTAATGATAGGCTACACCTTC,CSVDRDRLMIGYTF
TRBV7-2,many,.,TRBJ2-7,TGTGCCAGCAGCTTAGTTCTGGGGGCCTTCTACGAGCAGTACTTC,CASSLVLGAFYEQYF
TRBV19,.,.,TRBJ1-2,TGTGCCAGCCTGCGCGGGGGCGCAAACTATGGCTACACCTTC,CASLRGGANYGYTF
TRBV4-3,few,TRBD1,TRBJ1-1,TGCGCCAGCAGCCAAGTTCTAGCAGGGGGCACTGAAGCTTTCTTT,CASSQVLAGGTEAFF
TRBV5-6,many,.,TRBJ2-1,TGTGCCAGCAGCGGCCCGGGCGTAGACACTAGCTACAATGAGCAGTTCTTC,CASSGPGVDTSYNEQFF
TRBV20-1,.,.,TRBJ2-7,TGCAGTGCTAGAGGTTCCAGCACCAGCTCCTACGAGCAGTACTTC,CSARGSSTSSYEQYF
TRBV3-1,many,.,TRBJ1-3,TGTGCCAGCAGCCAAGATATAGGTTCCGGAAACACCATATATTTT,CASSQDIGSGNTIYF
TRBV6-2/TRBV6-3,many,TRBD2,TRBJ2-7,TGTGCCAGCCGATCACCGGGACTAGCCTACGAGCAGTACTTC,CASRSPGLAYEQYF
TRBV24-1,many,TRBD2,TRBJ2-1,TGTGCCACCAGTGATTTTCTTAGCGGGAGTAACGATGAGCAGTTCTTC,CATSDFLSGSNDEQFF
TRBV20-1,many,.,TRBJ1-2,TGCAGTGCCTCTGAGAATAGGGGGGCGAGCTATGGCTACACCTTC,CSASENRGASYGYTF
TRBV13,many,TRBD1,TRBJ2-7,TGTGCCAGCAGCGGCCCGACAGGGAGTAGTTACGAGCAGTACTTC,CASSGPTGSSYEQYF
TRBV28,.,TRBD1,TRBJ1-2,TGTGCCAGCGCCTTGGGGCAGGGGGCCGCGGGCTACACCTTC,CASALGQGAAGYTF
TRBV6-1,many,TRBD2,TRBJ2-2,TGTGCCAGCAGGGGGACTAGCGGGAGGGGGAACACCGGGGAGCTGTTTTTT,CASRGTSGRGNTGELFF
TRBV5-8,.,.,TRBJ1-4,TGTGCCAGCAGCATATCCACGGGACGGAATAATGAAGAACTGTTTTTT,CASSISTGRNNEELFF
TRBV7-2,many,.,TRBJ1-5,TGTGCCAGCAGCACAGGGAGAGGAAGCAATCAGCCCCAGCATTTT,CASSTGRGSNQPQHF
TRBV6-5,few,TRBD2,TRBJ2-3,TGTGCCAGCAGTTACACCCTAGCGGGAACTAGCACAGATACGCAGTATTTT,CASSYTLAGTSTDTQYF
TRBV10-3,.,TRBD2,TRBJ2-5,TGTGCCATCAAGATTAGCGGGTCTCAAGAGACCCAGTACTTC,CAIKISGSQETQYF
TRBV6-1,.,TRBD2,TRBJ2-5,TGTGCCAGCAGTGAAACAGGACTAGCGGGACAAGAGACCCAGTACTTC,CASSETGLAGQETQYF
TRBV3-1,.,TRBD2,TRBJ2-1,TGTGCCAGCAGCCCCGGGACTAGCGGCCTCTACAATGAGCAGTTCTTC,CASSPGTSGLYNEQFF
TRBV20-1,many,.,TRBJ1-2,TGCAGTGCTAGATCGTTAACGGGGCGCGAGGGCTATGGCTACACCTTC,CSARSLTGREGYGYTF
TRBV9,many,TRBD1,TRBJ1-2,TGTGCCAGCAGCGTAGTCGCAGGGGGCCGGTATGGCTACACCTTC,CASSVVAGGRYGYTF
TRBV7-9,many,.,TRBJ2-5,TGTGCCAGCAGCGACAGAATCCGCGAGACCCAGTACTTC,CASSDRIRETQYF
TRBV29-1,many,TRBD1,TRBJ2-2,TGCAGCGTGACGGGGAGACAGGGCATCGGCGGGGAGCTGTTTTTT,CSVTGRQGIGGELFF
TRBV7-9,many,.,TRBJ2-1,TGTGCCAGCAGCCCCTCGGGACTTCACTACAATGAGCAGTTCTTC,CASSPSGLHYNEQFF
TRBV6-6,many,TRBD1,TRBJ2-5,TGTGCCAGCAGTTACCCAGGGACAGGGAAGGAAGAGACCCAGTACTTC,CASSYPGTGKEETQYF
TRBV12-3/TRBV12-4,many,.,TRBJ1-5,TGTGCCAGCAGTTTCGGGGTGGGGGATCAGCCCCAGCATTTT,CASSFGVGDQPQHF
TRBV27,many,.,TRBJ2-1,TGTGCCAGCAGTTTATCGTCTCTCAATGAGCAGTTCTTC,CASSLSSLNEQFF
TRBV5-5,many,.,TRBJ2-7,TGTGCCAGCAGCTTGAGATGGACCGAGGTGGGGGACGAGCAGTACTTC,CASSLRWTEVGDEQYF
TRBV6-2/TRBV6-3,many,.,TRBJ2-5,TGTGCCAGCAGTTTTTCCCGGGACTACCAAGAGACCCAGTACTTC,CASSFSRDYQETQYF
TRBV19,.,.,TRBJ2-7,TGTGCCAGTAGTATGGACCGATACTCCTACGAGCAGTACTTC,CASSMDRYSYEQYF
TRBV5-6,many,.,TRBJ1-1,TGTGCCAGCAGCTTGACCGCGCCCACTTTCGAAGCTTTCTTT,CASSLTAPTFEAFF
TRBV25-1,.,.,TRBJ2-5,TGTGCCAGCAGTGAACAACCAGGGAAGGAGACCCAGTACTTC,CASSEQPGKETQYF
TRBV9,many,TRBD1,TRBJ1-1,TGTGCCAGCAGCCCCCGGGACAGGGGTCACACTGAAGCTTTCTTT,CASSPRDRGHTEAFF
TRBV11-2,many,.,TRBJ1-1,TGTGCCAGCAGCGCGACCGGGACTTCAAACACTGAAGCTTTCTTT,CASSATGTSNTEAFF
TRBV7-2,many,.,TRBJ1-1,TGTGCCAGCACCCGGGCGGGAGGCACTGAAGCTTTCTTT,CASTRAGGTEAFF
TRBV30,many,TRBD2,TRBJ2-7,TGTGCCTGGAGTCGCGGGACTAGAGAGGACGAGCAGTACTTC,CAWSRGTREDEQYF
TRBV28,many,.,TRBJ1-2,TGTGCCGCCCGAACCCTGAGGACCTCCTATCGCTACACCTTC,CAARTLRTSYRYTF
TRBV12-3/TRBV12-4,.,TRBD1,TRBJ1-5,TGTGCCAGCAGTTTACAGCCAGGGGGCCTCGGTCAGCCCCAGCATTTT,CASSLQPGGLGQPQHF
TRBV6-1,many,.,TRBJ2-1,TGTGCCAGCGGGGCCCGGAGAGTCTACAATGAGCAGTTCTTC,CASGARRVYNEQFF
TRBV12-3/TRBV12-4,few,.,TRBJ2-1,TGTGCCAGCAGTTTTGCGGGGAGGACCAATGAGCAGTTCTTC,CASSFAGRTNEQFF
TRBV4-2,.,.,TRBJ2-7,TGTGCCAGCAGCCAAGATCAAAGTCCCTACGAGCAGTACTTC,CASSQDQSPYEQYF
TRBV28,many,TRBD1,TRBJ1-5,TGTGCCAGCAGTTTAGGTTACCGGGACAGGGCGCATAGCAATCAGCCCCAGCATTTT,CASSLGYRDRAHSNQPQHF
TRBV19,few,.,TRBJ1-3,TGTGCCAGTAGCGTACAGGGTCTCGGAAACACCATATATTTT,CASSVQGLGNTIYF
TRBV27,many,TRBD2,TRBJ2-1,TGTGCCAGCAGTTCACTACTAGCGGGAGCCCCCCTTAGCTCCTACAATGAGCAGTTCTTC,CASSSLLAGAPLSSYNEQFF
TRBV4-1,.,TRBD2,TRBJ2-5,TGCGCCAGCAGCCAAGATAGCGGGAGAGCGGGGAAGACCCAGTACTTC,CASSQDSGRAGKTQYF
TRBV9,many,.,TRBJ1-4,TGTGCCAGCAGCGCGCACGACAGGAGGCAGAATGAAAAACTGTTTTTT,CASSAHDRRQNEKLFF
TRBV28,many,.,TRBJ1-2,TGTGCCAGCAGTTTATCTCAAAACTATGGCTACACCTTC,CASSLSQNYGYTF